The following is a T cell receptor beta chain sequence with its context. Its antigen is still unknown. No base qualities exist here, and no much larger clone lies one base off it. The data are from a study of cytomegalovirus exposure and HLA in healthy donors (dated by TCRdb to the late 2010s). For context, the study as a whole: An earlier analysis of more than 550 of the donors reported 276 Gb of sequence data and some 110 million unique TCR beta sequences obtained from some 200 million T cells. An early release that covered roughly 600 HLA-typed donors contained around 300 gigabases of sequencing data and 85 million to 100 million unique TCR sequences. The genetic ancestry cluster associated with self-reported Caucasian donors included 65% to 90% of the 398 genotyped donors. The aim of the study was to test whether cataloging public T cell receptors could identify signatures of past pathogen exposure. The study profiled the T cell repertoires of 500 to 800 subjects by immunosequencing and related them to cytomegalovirus serostatus. In addition to the first cohort of 666 subjects, a separate validation cohort of over 90 different subjects was used. High-throughput TCR immunosequencing, statistical association of individual TCRs with disease status, and machine learning were combined to predict cytomegalovirus infection status. A later analysis re-examined previously published TCR beta repertoires from just over 650 donors and added high-resolution HLA genotyping to investigate patterns of TCR occurrence. Rather than using new phenotypic data, the later analysis identified candidate immune exposures from TCR beta sequences and from how often those sequences occurred across donors. To decide whether each TCR beta V gene segment behaved as functional or pseudogenic, an earlier analysis of some 600 of the donors relied on high-throughput TCR beta sequencing. Donor age, sex, ethnicity and CMV serostatus were compiled together with the repertoire data. A later genetic analysis used genome-wide SNP genotypes for about 55% of the 666 donors, treating that subset as a discovery cohort. All discovery cohort repertoires had been generated on a single sequencing platform. HLA typing included class I and class II loci at four-digit resolution. Typing coverage differed by locus: A, B, C, DRB1 and DQB1 were typed in about 629-640 donors, DQA1 in about 550, DPA1 in nearly 610, and DPB1 in 400 to 490. Several DR-DQ haplotypes were handled as single units for association and clustering because linkage in the cohort was strong. On average, roughly 200,000 unique TCR beta nucleotide sequences were sequenced per donor among a few hundred genotyped donors of the cohort, with roughly 18% of those sequences being non-productive. On the study overall, not on this receptor specifically: The earlier analysis of approximately 560 of the donors excluded fewer than 20 rarely observed V segments, including chromosome 9 orphons, because counts were too low. A later genetic analysis reported fewer N-insertions in productive TCRs among donors in an Asian-associated ancestry cluster than the roughly 640-donor mean. The authors suggested that the approach could potentially be extended to other disease states and immunological phenotypes. A cluster of highly shared sequence variants was judged likely to be a technical artifact of the sequencing pipeline. In this cohort, only TCR beta chains were sequenced, and detectable features were limited by the absence of alpha or paired-chain data. Correlated functional status among segregating V segments might reflect linkage disequilibrium, but an unknown experimental factor could not be ruled out. The classifier was reported to diagnose cytomegalovirus status with high specificity and sensitivity in both the original cohort and the validation cohort. Because HLA typing was missing for some donors at each locus, association tests included only the typed subset. Sequencing depth was assumed to be roughly uniform across donors in the presence/absence analyses, though that assumption may not hold. According to a later analysis, most CMV-associated TCR beta chains appeared to be HLA-restricted, and the HLA associations seemed to be driven largely by CMV exposure. According to a later analysis, parvovirus B19, influenza, CMV and Epstein-Barr virus appeared linked to several top co-occurrence clusters. A later analysis found that HLA-associated TCR beta chains were more clonally expanded and had lower generation probabilities than equally common non-associated chains. An association between a missense DCLRE1C variant and V-gene and J-gene trimming of TCR beta chains was found in a later genetic analysis and replicated in an independent cohort. At a false discovery rate of 0.05, a later analysis linked 16,951 TCR beta sequences to specific HLA alleles. The only immune exposure information available for the cohort was CMV serostatus. In a later analysis, the rate of TCR association differed among HLA loci, with DRB1 alleles having the most associated TCRs and HLA-C alleles having the fewest. In an earlier analysis of 500 to 650 of the donors, most TCR beta V segments appeared in productive rearrangements about 87% or about 30% of the time, broadly matching IMGT annotations. When HLA alleles, especially DR and DQ, strongly co-occurred, TCR associations were difficult to assign to individual alleles. A further reported finding was that TCR beta sequences accurately predicted the HLA-A and HLA-B alleles for most subjects in the first cohort. The study gave a list of about 170 TCR beta chains associated with cytomegalovirus. Most TCR sequences were seen in very few donors, while some public TCRs were found in many individuals. A few of the identified cytomegalovirus-associated TCR beta chains were confirmed in vitro to be specific for cytomegalovirus antigens.

The cohort was made up of 650 to 700 healthy bone marrow donors. All cohort members were sampled while nominally healthy, although unrecorded immune exposures were likely present. The donor was CMV seronegative and belonged to the group of over 350 seronegative cohort members. Every donor gave a peripheral blood sample, and the peripheral blood mononuclear cells from that sample were used for TCR beta sequencing. Genomic DNA extraction from the blood cell samples was performed with the Qiagen DNeasy Blood Extraction Kit. The library relied on the immunoSEQ multiplex PCR assay. The multiplex PCR relied on a mix of 60 forward primers for TCR Vbeta segments and 13 reverse primers for TCR Jbeta segments. A multiplex PCR assay on genomic DNA amplified the CDR3 region of rearranged TCR beta genes. The amplified TCR beta libraries were sequenced on the Illumina HiSeq System as 87-base-pair reads. The original pipeline was this. A later analysis tallied some 79 million unique TCR beta chains across the 700 or so repertoires, and around 10 million of those chains were shared by two or more donors. A nearest-neighbor algorithm error-corrected the raw reads and collapsed the reads into unique sequences, merging closely related sequences to remove PCR and sequencing errors. Alignment of CDR3 sequences to IMGT reference sequences was used to assign V, D and J gene segments. For a sequence to be retained, at least a six-nucleotide match to both a V gene segment and a J gene segment was required. Rearrangements were called productive when the CDR3 lacked stop codons and stayed in frame with V and J; all others were non-productive. Following IMGT convention, CDR3 was defined as the stretch from the second conserved V-encoded cysteine up to the conserved J-encoded phenylalanine. Sequences without an unambiguous match to a single V gene segment were excluded from the earlier analysis of approximately 560 of the donors. In an earlier analysis of 500 to 750 of the donors, V segments were called functional above 56.7% productive rearrangements and were called segregating when the between-donor standard deviation exceeded 5%. A statistical classification framework was built for diagnosing cytomegalovirus status from the catalog of TCR beta chain sequences. In a later analysis, V and J genes were assigned by comparing TCR nucleotide sequences against IMGT/GENE-DB human TR gene sequences. Using the TCRdist pipeline, a later analysis assigned CDR3 sequences along with most-parsimonious VDJ recombination scenarios. In a later analysis, each TCR beta chain was defined by its CDR3 amino acid sequence together with its V-gene family, and reads without a unique V-gene family were excluded. In a later analysis, 450 to 600 highly shared, low-generation-probability nucleotide sequences were removed to address suspected cross-contamination and a sequencing artifact. In a later analysis, a clonal expansion index was calculated for each public chain from normalized within-repertoire ranks of inferred template counts. In a later analysis, generation probabilities were computed using a VDJ recombination model fitted to out-of-frame rearrangements, and the results were checked against IGoR. In a later analysis, TCR-TCR, TCR-HLA and TCR-CMV co-occurrence was scored with hypergeometric tests, and a repertoire-size bias correction was applied to TCR pairs. To estimate false discovery rates, a later analysis permuted the HLA or CMV assignments 20 times. In a later analysis, co-occurring TCRs were grouped using DBSCAN, with TCRdist sequence similarity added in when clustering inside HLA-allele-positive subsets. Repertoires with fewer than 30,000 or more than 120,000 public chains, plus five repertoires with anomalous nucleotide sharing, were excluded from co-occurrence clustering. Drawn from immuneACCESS, this table holds only the in-frame rearrangements with V and J called that TCRdb kept. Clones are partly lost; checked studies trace under half to an unresolved V gene and leave the rest unexplained. The V and J calls and clone size were taken over from that table, and D and trimming were inferred from the DNA. Recorded for this sample are more than 95,000 clones; around 10% of them occurred a single time. The ten biggest clones cover less than 4% of the sample.

The specimen sequenced was PBMCs. The receptor's source is a man younger than 40 in good health and CMV-seronegative.

This receptor has the CDR3 CASRTGTGNHEQYF. The DNA reads as follows: TGTGCCAGCAGGACCGGGACAGGGAACCACGAGCAGTACTTC. The rearranged segments are TRBV6-5 and TRBJ2-5; a stretch of 9 junction bases matches TRBD1. The J call may be wrong; the DNA end is better matched by TRBJ2-7. CDR1 and CDR2 were assigned from the germline V gene as MNHEY and SVGAGI. From its cysteine to its phenylalanine, the CDR3 spans 14 amino acids. Just the 42-base CDR3 DNA is kept, in frame starting at base 1.